Listed below are T cell receptor beta chains from one sample, sequenced in a study of cytomegalovirus exposure and HLA in healthy donors. Here immunoSEQ multiplex PCR was the method, and the copy in TCRdb shows in-frame clones only, minus some. The table lists about 130,000 clones, approximately 87% of them singletons, with around 19% in the top ten. Sequenced: PBMCs. The receptors originated from a man aged 18 to 30 in good health and CMV-seropositive. Each CDR3 is given without its conserved first and last residue. The size of a clone is reported for some rows only, either as once, few or many, or as a class for expanded clones.

length: 11; size: -; V: TRBV30; CDR3: AWSQQGPGELF
length: 13; size: -; V: TRBV28; CDR3: ASRPSGGISYEQY
length: 12; size: -; V: TRBV7-9; CDR3: ASTFTSSYNEQF
length: 13; size: few; V: TRBV2; CDR3: ASSSSREAINEQF
length: 15; size: -; V: TRBV13; CDR3: ASSLGRGPGRDSPLH
length: 9; size: once; V: TRBV10-3; CDR3: AISGGGPQH
length: 12; size: -; V: TRBV29-1; CDR3: SVDTGLLEETQY
length: 11; size: -; V: TRBV11-3; CDR3: ASGGQNTGELF
length: 12; size: -; V: TRBV19; CDR3: ASSIAGPHTEAF
length: 11; size: -; V: TRBV7-2; CDR3: ASSFPGSYEQY
length: 14; size: once; V: TRBV9; CDR3: ASGPDRGLTYYEQY
length: 13; size: few; V: TRBV6-5; CDR3: ASSYEPSANYGYT
length: 14; size: -; V: TRBV5-4; CDR3: ASSPLTGVEPTEAF
length: 12; size: -; V: TRBV5-4; CDR3: ASSLTVMNTEAF
length: 14; size: -; V: TRBV27; CDR3: ASSDGPRGGTDTQY
length: 15; size: -; V: TRBV6-1; CDR3: ASSEAPGRARNSPLH
length: 14; size: few; V: TRBV28; CDR3: ASSLWAGWGNQPQH
length: 11; size: -; V: TRBV6-1; CDR3: ASSAVASAEQY
length: 11; size: -; V: TRBV2; CDR3: ASSEMTRETQY
length: 13; size: -; V: TRBV7-3; CDR3: ASSQILSSYNEQF
length: 15; size: -; V: TRBV19; CDR3: ASTRDRSPSNTGELF
length: 14; size: -; V: TRBV7-6; CDR3: ASSLVEGANTGELF
length: 12; size: few; V: TRBV4-1; CDR3: ASSQGPRENEQF
length: 12; size: -; V: TRBV11-3; CDR3: ASSPGVGEGEQF
length: 14; size: -; V: TRBV5-1; CDR3: ASSSPRGAGANVLT
length: 11; size: few; V: TRBV11-2; CDR3: ASRQGLDEKLF
length: 13; size: -; V: TRBV5-1; CDR3: ASSPDGRYNSPLH
length: 14; size: -; V: TRBV29-1; CDR3: SVESNGRTGFYEQY
length: 14; size: -; V: TRBV5-4; CDR3: ASSHIAGDQADTQY
length: 11; size: -; V: TRBV5-1; CDR3: ASWAQGTHGYT
length: 12; size: -; V: TRBV30; CDR3: AWSGGAAKNIQY
length: 11; size: -; V: TRBV28; CDR3: ASSSTSGKVAF
length: 13; size: -; V: TRBV28; CDR3: ASKAGPLANYGYT
length: 16; size: -; V: TRBV29-1; CDR3: SVEGLAGGPRSYNEQF
length: 14; size: -; V: TRBV13; CDR3: ASSPLSSGEGDTQY
length: 12; size: few; V: TRBV4-1; CDR3: ASSQKVGTDEQF
length: 12; size: -; V: TRBV10-3; CDR3: ATAPDRGGDEQY
length: 14; size: -; V: TRBV4-2; CDR3: ASSQAGDQLKDTQY
length: 15; size: -; V: TRBV12-2; CDR3: ASRCFNRGKWIYGYT
length: 12; size: -; V: TRBV5-1; CDR3: ASSLRTTGEKLF
length: 14; size: few; V: TRBV7-3; CDR3: ASSLIGGGYGGELF
length: 13; size: -; V: TRBV4-1; CDR3: ASSRSPSGGETQY
length: 14; size: -; V: TRBV11-2; CDR3: ASSLVPQENTGELF
length: 14; size: -; V: TRBV18; CDR3: ASSIGTGGLNTEAF
length: 14; size: -; V: TRBV9; CDR3: ASSVVASGGYNEQF